These 13 T cell receptor beta chains share one sample of origin, sequenced in a study of monozygotic twins with inflammatory bowel disease. TCRdb derives one entry per CDR3 protein from the 5' RACE reads, leaving out DNA. This sample's table reports 330,000 or so distinct CDR3 sequences. Sequences were obtained from blood. These receptors originate from a human donor with ulcerative colitis or Crohn's disease, or a healthy co-twin of an affected twin (not recorded which).

The rearrangement joins TRBV12-3 or TRBV12-4 to TRBJ2-7; TCRdb outputs TRBD2, but without DNA this stays unchecked. The CDR3 has 14 amino acids. This chain's CDR3 is CASTRTASSYEQYF.

The chain uses TRBV3-1 and TRBJ1-5. The germline gives CDR1 LGHDT, CDR2 YNNKEL (reference sequence). CDR3 length: 13 amino acids. This CDR3 reads CASSQGRSQPQHF.

The gene calls are TRBV12-3 or TRBV12-4 and TRBJ2-7. The CDR3 totals 11 residues. The CDR3 loop is CASSKWGEQYF.

The genes are TRBV4-1 and TRBJ2-2; TCRdb names TRBD2, which stays unverified in the absence of DNA. The germline V gene has CDR1 MGHRA and CDR2 YSYEKL. The CDR3 spans 15 residues. The CDR3 sequence: CASSGAGTSRGELFF.

The J gene is TRBJ2-3, the V gene TRBV11-2; TCRdb names TRBD2, which stays unverified in the absence of DNA. The CDR3 is 14 residues long. Germline V gives CDR1 SGHAT, CDR2 FQNNGV. The CDR3 loop reads CASSYGLAPDTQYF.

This CDR3 is CASSFGEVNYGYTF. V gene TRBV5-1 combines with J gene TRBJ1-2. Germline V CDR1 and CDR2: SGHRS, YFSETQ. The CDR3 is 14 amino acids.

V usage is TRBV19 and J usage is TRBJ2-6. CDR1 is LNHDA and CDR2 is SQIVND in the germline V gene (reference sequence). This CDR3 contains 15 residues. CDR3 loop: CASSIQGSGANVLTF.

V is TRBV5-1 and J is TRBJ1-5. Per germline, CDR1 SGHRS and CDR2 YFSETQ. CDR3 length: 15 amino acids. CDR3: CASSVGSNSNQPQHF.

V is TRBV7-2 and J is TRBJ1-2; as DNA is missing, the TRBD1 call by TCRdb cannot be tested. CDR1 and CDR2 (germline): SGHTA, FQGNSA. The CDR3 is 15 residues long. CDR3 in amino acids: CASRFDSTGLYGYTF.

The V gene is TRBV6-1, the J gene TRBJ2-4; TCRdb outputs TRBD1, but without DNA this stays unchecked. The CDR3 has 15 amino acids. Germline V lookup: CDR1 MNHNS, CDR2 SASEGT. The CDR3 spells CASSDRGSAKNIQYF.

This rearrangement joins TRBV12-3 or TRBV12-4 to TRBJ2-3; TCRdb's D call, TRBD1, is unchecked because there is no DNA. The CDR3 is made up of 13 amino acids. The CDR3 reads CASSFPVADTQYF.

The chain is built from TRBV7-9 and TRBJ1-4; checking the TCRdb D call of TRBD1 is not possible without DNA. The CDR3 consists of 13 residues. Germline loops: CDR1 SEHNR, CDR2 FQNEAQ (reference sequence). CDR3 loop: CASRRGVDEKLFF.

This chain uses TRBV2 with TRBJ2-4; checking the TCRdb D call of TRBD1 is not possible without DNA. This CDR3 contains 16 residues. CDR1 and CDR2 from the germline V gene are SNHLY and FYNNEI. CDR3: CASSERQGGAKNIQYF.